This entry lists 3 T cell receptor beta chains sequenced from one sample in a study of T cell responses to AZD1222 COVID-19 vaccine. Sequencing was performed with immunoSEQ multiplex PCR; in TCRdb, only in-frame clones are kept and a portion is missing. The table includes approximately 180,000 clones, over 85% detected once. The starting material was peripheral blood, obtained on day 0 of AZD1222 vaccination. The receptor source for this set is an adult in good health.

The V gene is TRBV7-2, the J gene TRBJ2-3; D not certain. Trimming left V 2 bases short and J 5 bases short, with 17 bases between. Germline CDR1 SGHTA, CDR2 FQGNSA. The CDR3 spans 16 residues. The CDR3 coding sequence is TGTGCCAGCAGCTTAAGGGCGCGACGGCCTCTAGATACGCAGTATTTT. Its protein is CASSLRARRPLDTQYF.

V gene TRBV29-1 combines with J gene TRBJ2-1, with TRBD2 matching 9 bases. The V segment lost 5 bases and the J segment 12 bases; nucleotides outside the gene matches: 17. The CDR3 is 15 amino acids. Germline V CDR1 and CDR2: SQVTM, ANQGSEA. CDR3 sequence reads: CSVKTGTSIAVGQFF. The CDR3 DNA is TGCAGCGTTAAGACCGGGACTAGCATTGCAGTCGGGCAGTTCTTC.

The chain employs TRBV5-6 and TRBJ1-4; D ambiguous. The CDR3 contains 15 residues. Trimming shortened V by 1 base and J by 5 bases, and 12 bases separated the two germline ends. From germline, CDR1 is SGHDT and CDR2 YYEEEE. The CDR3, as DNA: TGTGCCAGCAGCTTGTTGGCCACGGGGAATGAAAAACTGTTTTTT. Its translation: CASSLLATGNEKLFF.